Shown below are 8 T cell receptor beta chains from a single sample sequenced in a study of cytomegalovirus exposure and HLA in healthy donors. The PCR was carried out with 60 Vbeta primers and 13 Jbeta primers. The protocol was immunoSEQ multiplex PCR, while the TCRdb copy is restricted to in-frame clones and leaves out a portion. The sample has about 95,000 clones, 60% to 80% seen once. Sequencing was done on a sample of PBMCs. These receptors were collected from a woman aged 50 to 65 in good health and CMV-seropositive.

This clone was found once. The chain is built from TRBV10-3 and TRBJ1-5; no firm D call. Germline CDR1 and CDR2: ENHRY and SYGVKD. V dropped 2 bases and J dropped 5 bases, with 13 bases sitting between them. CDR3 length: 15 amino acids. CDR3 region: CAISERREADQPQHF. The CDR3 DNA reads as TGTGCCATCAGTGAGAGGCGGGAGGCCGATCAGCCCCAGCATTTT.

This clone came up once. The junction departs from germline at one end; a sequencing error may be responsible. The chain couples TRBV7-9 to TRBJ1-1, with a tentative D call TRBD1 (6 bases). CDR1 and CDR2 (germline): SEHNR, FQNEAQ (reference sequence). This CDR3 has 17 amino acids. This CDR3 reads CSSSLRGGDRLNTEAFF. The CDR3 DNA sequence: TGTTCCAGCAGCTTAAGGGGGGGCGACAGGTTGAACACTGAAGCTTTCTTT.

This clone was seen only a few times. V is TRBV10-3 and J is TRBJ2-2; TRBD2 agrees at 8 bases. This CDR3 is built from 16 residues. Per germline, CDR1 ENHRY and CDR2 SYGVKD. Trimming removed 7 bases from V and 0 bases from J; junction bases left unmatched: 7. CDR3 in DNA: TGTGCCATCACCCCCCGGGAGGGGTCGAACACCGGGGAGCTGTTTTTT. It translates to CAITPREGSNTGELFF.

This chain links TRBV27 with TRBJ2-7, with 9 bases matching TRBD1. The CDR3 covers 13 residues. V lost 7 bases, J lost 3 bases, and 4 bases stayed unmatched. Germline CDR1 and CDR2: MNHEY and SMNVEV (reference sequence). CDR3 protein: CASTPDRGYEQYF. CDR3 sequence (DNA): TGTGCCAGCACTCCGGACAGGGGCTACGAGCAGTACTTC.

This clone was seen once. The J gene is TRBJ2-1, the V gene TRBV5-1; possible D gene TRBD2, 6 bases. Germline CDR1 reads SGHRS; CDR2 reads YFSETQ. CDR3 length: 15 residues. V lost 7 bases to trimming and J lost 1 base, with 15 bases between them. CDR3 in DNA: TGCGCCAGCGGCCCCGGGACTTTATCCTACAATGAGCAGTTCTTC. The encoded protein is CASGPGTLSYNEQFF.

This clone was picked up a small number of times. The CDR3 sequence: CASSLSQGTGTYEQYF. In DNA form, the CDR3 reads TGCGCCAGCAGCTTGAGTCAGGGGACAGGGACCTACGAGCAGTACTTC. The chain carries TRBV5-1 and TRBJ2-7, with TRBD1 identical over 9 bases. This CDR3 is built from 16 residues. Per germline, CDR1 SGHRS and CDR2 YFSETQ. Unmatched junction bases numbered 7, after V lost 1 base and J lost 2 bases.

The CDR3, as DNA: TGTGCCAGCAGCCCAGGACAGGGCCTCTCCTACGAGCAGTACTTC. Translated: CASSPGQGLSYEQYF. The V gene is TRBV5-5, the J gene TRBJ2-7, with 8 bases lining up with TRBD1. CDR1 and CDR2 (germline): SGHKS, YYEKEE (reference sequence). Trimming removed 4 bases from V and 0 bases from J; junction bases left unmatched: 6. The CDR3 sequence is 15 residues long.

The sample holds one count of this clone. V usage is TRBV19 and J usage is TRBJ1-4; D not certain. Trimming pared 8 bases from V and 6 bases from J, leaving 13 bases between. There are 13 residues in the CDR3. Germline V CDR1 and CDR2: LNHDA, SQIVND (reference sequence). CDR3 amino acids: CASRRDKDEKLFF. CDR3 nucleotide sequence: TGTGCCAGTCGGAGGGATAAAGATGAAAAACTGTTTTTT.